What follows are 2 T cell receptor beta chains derived from one specimen sequenced in a study of T cells in Graves' hyperthyroidism and ophthalmopathy. RNA transcripts gave rise to amplified TCR beta CDR3 regions. Researchers ran a first-round RT-PCR on the TCR CDR3 using the HTBI primer set. Via MiXCR, TCRdb re-called the multiplex PCR reads, giving one row per CDR3 protein. The sample lists approximately 300,000 distinct CDR3 sequences; approximately 19% were seen once. Sequencing used blood. These receptors originate from a man in his fifties with Graves' ophthalmopathy.

This clonotype was seen many times. This rearrangement joins TRBV5-5 to TRBJ2-5; the match to TRBD2 covers 13 bases. V lost 3 bases to trimming and J lost 4 bases; unmatched junction nucleotides: 3. Per germline, CDR1 SGHKS and CDR2 YYEKEE (reference sequence). The CDR3 has 15 amino acids. The CDR3 reads CASSSRLAGGETQYF. The DNA of the CDR3 is TGTGCCAGCAGCTCACGACTAGCGGGAGGAGAGACCCAGTACTTC.

The table lists this clonotype with a few counts. The chain carries TRBV12-3 or TRBV12-4 and TRBJ2-3; TRBD2 matches 8 bases. CDR3 length: 17 amino acids. The V and J ends lost 5 bases and 5 bases, in that order; junction bases with no gene match: 15. The CDR3 sequence is CASSTFGAGVGVDTQYF. DNA for the CDR3: TGTGCCAGCAGTACCTTCGGAGCGGGAGTAGGGGTAGATACGCAGTATTTT.